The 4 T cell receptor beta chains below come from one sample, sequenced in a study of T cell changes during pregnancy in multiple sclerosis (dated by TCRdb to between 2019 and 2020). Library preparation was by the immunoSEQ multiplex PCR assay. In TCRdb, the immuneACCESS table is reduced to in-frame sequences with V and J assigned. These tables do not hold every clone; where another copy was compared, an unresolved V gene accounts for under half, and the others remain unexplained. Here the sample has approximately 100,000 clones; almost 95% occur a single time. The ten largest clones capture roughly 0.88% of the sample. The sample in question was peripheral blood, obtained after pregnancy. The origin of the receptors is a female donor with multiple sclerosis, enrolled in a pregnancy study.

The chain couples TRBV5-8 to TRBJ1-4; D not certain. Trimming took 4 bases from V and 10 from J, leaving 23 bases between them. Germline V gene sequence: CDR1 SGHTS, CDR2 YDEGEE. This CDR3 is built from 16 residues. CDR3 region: CASSARGSSFTVKLFF. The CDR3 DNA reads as TGTGCCAGCAGCGCACGGGGATCCTCCTTCACCGTAAAACTGTTTTTT. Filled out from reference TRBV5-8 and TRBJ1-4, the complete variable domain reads EAGVTQSPTHLIKTRGQQATLRCSPISGHTSVYWYQQALGLGLQFLLWYDEGEERNRGNFPPRFSGRQFPNYSSELNVNALELEDSALYLCASSARGSSFTVKLFFGSGTQLSVL.

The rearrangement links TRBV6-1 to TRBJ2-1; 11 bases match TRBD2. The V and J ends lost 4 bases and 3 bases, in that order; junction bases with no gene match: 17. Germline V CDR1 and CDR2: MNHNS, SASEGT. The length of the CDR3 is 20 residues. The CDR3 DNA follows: TGTGCCAGCAGTGGGGCGCTTCTAGCGGGGGGCCCCTCGGTCTACAATGAGCAGTTCTTC. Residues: CASSGALLAGGPSVYNEQFF.

The DNA for the CDR3 is TGTGCCAGCAGTCTGTACAGGGACTATGGCTACACCTTC. It codes for CASSLYRDYGYTF. This chain connects TRBV6-1 to TRBJ1-2; D possibly corresponds to TRBD1 (6 bases). CDR1 MNHNS and CDR2 SASEGT come from the germline V gene. The CDR3 has 13 amino acids. The V gene lost 5 bases and the J gene lost 3 bases, with 10 bases spanning the gap.

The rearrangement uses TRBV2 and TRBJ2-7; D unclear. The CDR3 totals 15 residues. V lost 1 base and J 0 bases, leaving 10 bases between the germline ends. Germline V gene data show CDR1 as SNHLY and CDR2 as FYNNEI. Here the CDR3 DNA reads TGTGCCAGCAGTGAAGACACCTCCTCCTCCTACGAGCAGTACTTC. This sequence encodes CASSEDTSSSYEQYF.